Below, 7 T cell receptor beta chains from the same sample are listed, as sequenced in a study of blood T cell repertoires in COVID-19. Data came from immunoSEQ multiplex PCR; TCRdb stores just in-frame clones and leaves some out. The sample consists of around 150,000 clones, more than 70% of them appearing once. Specimen: peripheral blood. The receptors originated from a man aged 55 to 70 with acute or convalescent COVID-19.

As to this clone: Other nucleotide sequences from this sample produce the same CDR3. The chain employs TRBV2 and TRBJ1-1; TRBD1 is a possible D gene (5 bases). Germline CDR1 is SNHLY and CDR2 is FYNNEI. This CDR3 spans 14 amino acids. V shed 4 bases and J shed 2 bases, with 11 bases lying between them. CDR3 DNA sequence: TGTGCCAGCAGTGTTAGGGGCGGAAACACTGAAGCTTTCTTT. Encoded protein: CASSVRGGNTEAFF.

This chain uses TRBV6-5 with TRBJ1-5; 7 nucleotides agree with TRBD1. J gave up 3 bases and V 6 bases, and 5 bases lay outside the gene matches. CDR1 MNHEY and CDR2 SVGAGI come from the germline V gene. The CDR3 runs 14 residues. This CDR3 is CASREGADNQPQHF. In nucleotides, the CDR3 is TGTGCCAGCAGGGAGGGGGCAGACAATCAGCCCCAGCATTTT.

The J gene is TRBJ2-5, the V gene TRBV5-1, with 7 bases lining up with TRBD1. J gave up 4 bases and V 5 bases, and 8 bases lay outside the gene matches. The CDR3 is made up of 14 amino acids. Per the germline V gene, CDR1 is SGHRS and CDR2 is YFSETQ. The CDR3 DNA is TGCGCCAGCAGTTCGGGACAGTCCGTAGAGACCCAGTACTTC. This codes for CASSSGQSVETQYF.

V and J are TRBV3-1 (or the pseudogene TRBV3-2) and TRBJ2-7; 7 bases map to TRBD1. Germline V lookup: CDR1 LGHDT, CDR2 YNNKEL (reference sequence). The CDR3 totals 15 residues. J lost 2 bases, V lost 1 base, and 5 bases had no gene match. CDR3 region: CASSQVGDRPYEQYF. CDR3 in DNA: TGTGCCAGCAGCCAAGTAGGGGACAGACCCTACGAGCAGTACTTC.

This chain joins TRBV9 and TRBJ1-1; perhaps TRBD1 as D (5 bases). CDR1 is SGDLS, CDR2 YYNGEE, per germline. Trimming shortened V by 4 bases and J by 4 bases, and 17 bases separated the two germline ends. The CDR3 runs to 15 residues. For the CDR3, the DNA is TGTGCCAGCAGCACCGCCGGGGGATCGGGCACTGAAGCTTTCTTT. Encoded protein: CASSTAGGSGTEAFF.

The V call is TRBV19, the J call TRBJ2-7, with 8 bases matching TRBD1. Germline V gives CDR1 LNHDA, CDR2 SQIVND (reference sequence). CDR3 length: 15 amino acids. J lost 5 bases, V lost 1 base, and 7 bases had no gene match. The CDR3 DNA reads as TGTGCCAGTAGTATAGGAGGCAGGGGGCGCGACGAGCAGTACTTC. It yields the protein CASSIGGRGRDEQYF.

This chain uses TRBV7-9 with TRBJ1-1, with a tentative D call TRBD1 (5 bases). CDR1 is SEHNR, CDR2 FQNEAQ, per germline (reference sequence). The CDR3 spans 14 residues. V dropped 6 bases and J dropped 3 bases, with 14 bases sitting between them. The CDR3 DNA reads TGTGCCAGCAGTTGGGGGGGTGCGGACACTGAAGCTTTCTTT. This translates into CASSWGGADTEAFF.